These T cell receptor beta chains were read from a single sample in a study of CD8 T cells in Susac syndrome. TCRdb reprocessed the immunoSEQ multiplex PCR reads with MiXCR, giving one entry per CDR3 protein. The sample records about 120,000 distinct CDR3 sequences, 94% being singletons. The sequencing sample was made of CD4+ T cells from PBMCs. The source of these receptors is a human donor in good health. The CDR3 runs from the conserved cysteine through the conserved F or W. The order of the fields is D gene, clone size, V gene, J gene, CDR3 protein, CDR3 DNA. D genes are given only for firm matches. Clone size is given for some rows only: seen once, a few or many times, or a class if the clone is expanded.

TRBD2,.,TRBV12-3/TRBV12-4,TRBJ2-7,CASSLGKLAGYPEQYF,TGTGCCAGCAGTTTAGGTAAACTAGCGGGTTATCCCGAGCAGTACTTC
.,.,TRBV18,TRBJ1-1,CASSPQGTFGDTEAFF,TGTGCCAGCTCACCGCAAGGGACCTTTGGGGACACTGAAGCTTTCTTT
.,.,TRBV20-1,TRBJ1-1,CSARPTNKNTEAFF,TGCAGTGCTAGACCGACAAACAAGAACACTGAAGCTTTCTTT
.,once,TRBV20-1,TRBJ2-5,CSAMSPLQETQYF,TGCAGTGCTATGTCCCCTCTACAAGAGACCCAGTACTTC
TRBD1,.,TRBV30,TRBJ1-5,CAGGQGTYQPQHF,TGTGCCGGTGGACAGGGGACATATCAGCCCCAGCATTTT
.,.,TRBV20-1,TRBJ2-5,CSGIREETQYF,TGCAGTGGAATCAGGGAAGAGACCCAGTACTTC
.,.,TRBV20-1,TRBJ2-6,CSARGDSYSGANVLTF,TGCAGTGCTAGAGGGGACTCTTACTCTGGGGCCAACGTCCTGACTTTC
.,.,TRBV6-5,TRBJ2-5,CASSVGGETQYF,TGTGCCAGCAGTGTAGGGGGAGAGACCCAGTACTTC
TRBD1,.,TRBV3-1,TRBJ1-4,CASKTGTGLANEKLFF,TGTGCCAGCAAGACCGGGACAGGGTTGGCTAATGAAAAACTGTTTTTT
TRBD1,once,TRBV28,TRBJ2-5,CASSFPGQGETQYF,TGTGCCAGCAGTTTTCCGGGACAGGGGGAGACCCAGTACTTC
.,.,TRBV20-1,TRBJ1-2,CSARRLIGGYTF,TGCAGTGCTAGGCGATTGATCGGTGGCTACACCTTC
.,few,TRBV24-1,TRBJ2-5,CATSDGAGETQYF,TGTGCCACCAGTGATGGGGCGGGAGAGACCCAGTACTTC
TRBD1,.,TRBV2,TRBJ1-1,CASSEGLTGESEAFF,TGTGCCAGCAGTGAAGGCTTGACAGGGGAATCTGAAGCTTTCTTT
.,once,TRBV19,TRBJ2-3,CASSTLGAGTDTQYF,TGTGCCAGTAGTACCCTGGGGGCAGGCACAGATACGCAGTATTTT
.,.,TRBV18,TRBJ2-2,CASSPGNTGELFF,TGTGCCAGCTCACCAGGGAACACCGGGGAGCTGTTTTTT
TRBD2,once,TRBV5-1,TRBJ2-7,CASSLERLAGVGEQYF,TGCGCCAGCAGCTTGGAGAGACTAGCGGGAGTCGGGGAGCAGTACTTC
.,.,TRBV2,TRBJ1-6,CASNGNSPLHF,TGTGCCAGCAATGGGAATTCACCCCTCCACTTT
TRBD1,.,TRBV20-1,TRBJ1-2,CSARDRGRGYTF,TGCAGTGCTAGAGACAGGGGGCGAGGCTACACCTTC
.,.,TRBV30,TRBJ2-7,CAWRADLYEQYF,TGTGCCTGGAGGGCCGACCTGTACGAGCAGTACTTC
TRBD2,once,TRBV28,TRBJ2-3,CASSQGTRWVAGESDTQYF,TGTGCCAGCAGCCAAGGGACAAGATGGGTAGCGGGAGAATCGGATACGCAGTATTTT
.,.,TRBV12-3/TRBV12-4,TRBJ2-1,CASSLDRGDEQFF,TGTGCCAGCAGTTTGGACAGAGGCGATGAGCAGTTCTTC
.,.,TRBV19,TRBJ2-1,CASSILGPLSYNEQFF,TGTGCCAGTAGTATACTAGGGCCCCTCTCCTACAATGAGCAGTTCTTC
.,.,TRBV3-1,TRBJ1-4,CASSQFSLAGQLNEKLFF,TGTGCCAGCAGCCAATTCTCGCTCGCAGGGCAGCTTAATGAAAAACTGTTTTTT
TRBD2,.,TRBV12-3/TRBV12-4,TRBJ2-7,CASSASGSHEQYF,TGTGCCAGCTCAGCTAGCGGGAGCCACGAGCAGTACTTC
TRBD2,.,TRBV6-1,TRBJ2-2,CASSAHTSANTGELFF,TGTGCCAGCAGCGCCCACACTAGCGCGAACACCGGGGAGCTGTTTTTT
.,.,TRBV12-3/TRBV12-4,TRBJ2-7,CASTRREGYEQYF,TGTGCCAGCACCCGAAGGGAAGGCTACGAGCAGTACTTC
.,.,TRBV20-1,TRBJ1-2,CSASNRAGNYGYTF,TGCAGTGCTAGCAACAGGGCGGGCAACTATGGCTACACCTTC
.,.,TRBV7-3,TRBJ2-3,CASSLTRADTQYF,TGTGCCAGCAGCTTAACTAGAGCAGATACGCAGTATTTT
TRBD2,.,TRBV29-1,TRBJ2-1,CSVDNIRGLSPNEQFF,TGCAGCGTTGACAACATAAGGGGACTATCCCCCAATGAGCAGTTCTTC
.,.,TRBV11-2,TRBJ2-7,CASSVSNQNSYEQYF,TGTGCCAGCAGCGTTAGCAACCAGAACTCCTACGAGCAGTACTTC
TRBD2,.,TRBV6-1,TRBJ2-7,CASSPSAGGLSFSYEQYF,TGTGCCAGCAGCCCCTCCGCGGGAGGGTTGTCCTTCTCCTACGAGCAGTACTTC
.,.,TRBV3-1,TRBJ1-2,CASSQARDSRYTF,TGTGCCAGCAGCCAAGCAAGAGACAGTCGCTACACCTTC
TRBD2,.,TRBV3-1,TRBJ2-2,CASSPGSGRAESGELFF,TGTGCCAGCAGTCCGGGAAGCGGGAGGGCCGAGTCCGGGGAGCTGTTTTTT
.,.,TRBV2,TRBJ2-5,CASSAGIQETQYF,TGTGCCAGCAGTGCAGGGATTCAAGAGACCCAGTACTTC
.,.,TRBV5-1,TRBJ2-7,CASSFAGVLSYEQYF,TGCGCCAGCAGCTTCGCCGGGGTCCTATCCTACGAGCAGTACTTC